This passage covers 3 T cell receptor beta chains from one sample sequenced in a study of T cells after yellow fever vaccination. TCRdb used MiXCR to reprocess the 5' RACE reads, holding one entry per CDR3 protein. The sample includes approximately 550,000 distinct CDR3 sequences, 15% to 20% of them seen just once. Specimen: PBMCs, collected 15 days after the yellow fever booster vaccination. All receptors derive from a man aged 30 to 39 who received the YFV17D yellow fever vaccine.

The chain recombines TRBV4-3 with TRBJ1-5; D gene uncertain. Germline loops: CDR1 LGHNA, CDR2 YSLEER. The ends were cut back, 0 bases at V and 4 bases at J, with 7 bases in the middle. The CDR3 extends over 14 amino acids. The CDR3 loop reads CASSQDVGNQPQHF. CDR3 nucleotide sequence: TGCGCCAGCAGCCAAGATGTGGGGAATCAGCCCCAGCATTTT.

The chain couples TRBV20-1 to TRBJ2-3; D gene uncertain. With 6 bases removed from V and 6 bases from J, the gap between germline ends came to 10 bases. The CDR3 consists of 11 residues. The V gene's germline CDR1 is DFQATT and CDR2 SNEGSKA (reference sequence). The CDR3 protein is CSAPLVDTQYF. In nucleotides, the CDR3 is TGCAGTGCCCCCCTAGTGGATACGCAGTATTTT.

As DNA, the CDR3 is TGCAGTGCTAGAGATCTAGCGGTGGGAGATACGCAGTATTTT. It codes for CSARDLAVGDTQYF. The chain is built from TRBV20-1 and TRBJ2-3; 7 nucleotides align to TRBD2. The CDR3 sequence is 14 residues long. With V trimmed by 0 bases and J by 5 bases, 5 bases remained unmatched. Germline CDR1 is DFQATT and CDR2 is SNEGSKA (reference sequence).